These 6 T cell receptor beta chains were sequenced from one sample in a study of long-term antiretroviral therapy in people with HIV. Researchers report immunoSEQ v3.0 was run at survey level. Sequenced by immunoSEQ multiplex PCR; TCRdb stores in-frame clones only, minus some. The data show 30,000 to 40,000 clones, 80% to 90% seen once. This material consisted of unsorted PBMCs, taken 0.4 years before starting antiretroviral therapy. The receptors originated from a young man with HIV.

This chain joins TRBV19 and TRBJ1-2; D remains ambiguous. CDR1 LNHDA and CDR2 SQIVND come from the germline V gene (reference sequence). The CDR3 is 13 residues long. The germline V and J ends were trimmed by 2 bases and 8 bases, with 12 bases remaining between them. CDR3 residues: CASSISAFNGYTF. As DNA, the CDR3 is TGTGCCAGTAGTATATCGGCCTTTAACGGCTACACCTTC.

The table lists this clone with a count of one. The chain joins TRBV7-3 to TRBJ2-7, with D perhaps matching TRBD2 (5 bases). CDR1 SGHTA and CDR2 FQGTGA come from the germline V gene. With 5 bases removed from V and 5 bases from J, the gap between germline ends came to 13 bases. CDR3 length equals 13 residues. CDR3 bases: TGTGCCAGCAGCCCAAAATTCGGGGACGAGCAGTACTTC. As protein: CASSPKFGDEQYF.

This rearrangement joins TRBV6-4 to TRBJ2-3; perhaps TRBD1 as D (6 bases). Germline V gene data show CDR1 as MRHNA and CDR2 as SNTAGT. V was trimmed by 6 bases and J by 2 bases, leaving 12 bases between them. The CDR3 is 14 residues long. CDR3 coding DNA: TGTGCCAGCAGGAACTCAGGGGCCACAGATACGCAGTATTTT. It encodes CASRNSGATDTQYF.

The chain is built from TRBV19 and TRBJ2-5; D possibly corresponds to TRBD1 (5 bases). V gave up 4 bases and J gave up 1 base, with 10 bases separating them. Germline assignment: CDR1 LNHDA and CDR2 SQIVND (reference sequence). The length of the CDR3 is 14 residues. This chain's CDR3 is CASSRGPSQETQYF. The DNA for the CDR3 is TGTGCCAGTAGTAGGGGCCCGTCCCAAGAGACCCAGTACTTC.

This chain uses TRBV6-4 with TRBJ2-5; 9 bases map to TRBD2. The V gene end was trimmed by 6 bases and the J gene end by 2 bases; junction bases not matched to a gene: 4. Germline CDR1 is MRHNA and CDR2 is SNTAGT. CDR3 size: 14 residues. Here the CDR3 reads CASSPTSGQETQYF. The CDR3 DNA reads TGTGCCAGCAGCCCGACTAGCGGACAAGAGACCCAGTACTTC.

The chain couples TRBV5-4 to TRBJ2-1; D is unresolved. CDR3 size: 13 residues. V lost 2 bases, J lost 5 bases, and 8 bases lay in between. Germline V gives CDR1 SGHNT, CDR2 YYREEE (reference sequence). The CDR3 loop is CASSLRYDNEQFF. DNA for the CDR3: TGTGCCAGCAGCTTAAGGTACGACAATGAGCAGTTCTTC.